This TCR beta chain was captured in a study of T cell responses to AZD1222 COVID-19 vaccine. Here immunoSEQ multiplex PCR was the method, and the copy in TCRdb shows in-frame clones only, minus some. The sample lists 110,000 or so clones, around 89% occurring once. Broader study findings: Within unmutated variant regions lay the reported targets of nearly half of spike-specific TCRs. Clonal diversity may have been underestimated, and the donors were mostly white British, with more females than males.

As for this clone: The antigen is undetermined.

Germline V lookup: CDR1 SEHNR, CDR2 FQNEAQ (reference sequence). This CDR3 spans 15 amino acids. Between the trimmed V and J ends, which lost 5 bases and 1 base, there was a span of 13 bases. The chain joins TRBV7-9 to TRBJ2-3; no clear D. The material was peripheral blood, obtained 28 days after the second AZD1222 dose. The TCR sequence derives from an adult who received the AZD1222 COVID-19 vaccine. The CDR3 protein is CASSPPKSGTDTQYF. The CDR3 DNA sequence: TGTGCCAGCAGCCCGCCCAAGTCGGGCACAGATACGCAGTATTTT.